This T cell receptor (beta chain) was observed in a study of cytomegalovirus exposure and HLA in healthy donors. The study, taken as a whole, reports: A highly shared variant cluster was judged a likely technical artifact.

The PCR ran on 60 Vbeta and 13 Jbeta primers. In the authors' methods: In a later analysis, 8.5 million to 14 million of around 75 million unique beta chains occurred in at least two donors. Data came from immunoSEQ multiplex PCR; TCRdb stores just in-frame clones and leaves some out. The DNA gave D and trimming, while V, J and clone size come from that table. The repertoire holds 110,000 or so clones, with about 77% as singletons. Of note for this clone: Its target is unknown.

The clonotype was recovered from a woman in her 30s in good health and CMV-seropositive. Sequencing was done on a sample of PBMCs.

CDR3 DNA sequence: TGTGCCAGCATAATCGCGGGAGTGAAATACACCGGGGAGCTGTTTTTT. Translation: CASIIAGVKYTGELFF. The chain carries TRBV2 and TRBJ2-2; 7 nucleotides agree with TRBD2. V trimming: 7 bases; J trimming: 3 bases; junction bases outside the gene matches: 11. CDR3 length: 16 amino acids. In germline, CDR1 is SNHLY, CDR2 FYNNEI.